The clone carrying this T cell receptor beta chain has a single count. The antigen is undetermined. These data are taken from a study of cytomegalovirus exposure and HLA in healthy donors. J was trimmed by 4 bases and V by 9 bases; bases with no gene match: 7. CDR3 length equals 14 residues. In germline, CDR1 is MNHEY, CDR2 SMNVEV (reference sequence). The PCR made use of 60 Vbeta and 13 Jbeta primers. Method: immunoSEQ multiplex PCR; TCRdb's copy keeps in-frame clones and lacks some. The data contain 130,000 to 150,000 clones, 76% of them singletons. Regarding the study as a whole: Analysis was carried out at a later point, and it linked a missense DCLRE1C variant to TCR beta V- and J-gene trimming. When presence/absence was analysed, sequencing depth was taken to be roughly uniform across donors. Diagnosis of cytomegalovirus status made by the classifier reportedly showed high specificity and sensitivity. The authors listed 150 to 200 TCR beta chains as cytomegalovirus-associated.

The J gene is TRBJ2-2, the V gene TRBV27; 8 nucleotides agree with TRBD1. The sequencing sample was made of PBMCs. This TCR derives from a man between 18 and 29 years old in good health and CMV-seronegative. CDR3 DNA sequence: TGTGCCAGTACCCGTACAGGGGGCACCGGGGAGCTGTTTTTT. Amino acid sequence: CASTRTGGTGELFF.